This is a list of T cell receptor beta chains from one sample in a study of blood T cell repertoires in COVID-19. Repertoires were generated with immunoSEQ multiplex PCR, while TCRdb's copy carries only in-frame clones and drops some. This table holds under 150,000 clones, about 83% found once. The sample comprised peripheral blood. These receptors all come from a man at least 80 years old with active or convalescent COVID-19. Both conserved end residues are part of each CDR3. The order of the fields is J gene, D gene, V gene, clone size, CDR3 DNA, CDR3 protein. A D gene is named only where the DNA matches it firmly. Rows give clone size only sometimes, using once, few, many, or a class for an expanded clone.

j_call: TRBJ1-4; d_call: .; v_call: TRBV7-9; clone_size: .; cdr3_nt: TGTGCCAGCAGCTTACAGTCAACTAATGAAAAACTGTTTTTT; cdr3_aa: CASSLQSTNEKLFF
j_call: TRBJ1-4; d_call: .; v_call: TRBV7-9; clone_size: .; cdr3_nt: TGTGCCAGCAGCTTTCCAGGGTTTCGGGAAAAACTGTTTTTT; cdr3_aa: CASSFPGFREKLFF
j_call: TRBJ1-4; d_call: .; v_call: TRBV15; clone_size: .; cdr3_nt: TGTGCCACCAGCAGAGGTACCAGGGAAGAAAAACTGTTTTTT; cdr3_aa: CATSRGTREEKLFF
j_call: TRBJ1-3; d_call: .; v_call: TRBV7-9; clone_size: .; cdr3_nt: TGTGCCAGCCCTGGGCGGGGGCCATCTGGAAACACCATATATTTT; cdr3_aa: CASPGRGPSGNTIYF
j_call: TRBJ2-7; d_call: .; v_call: TRBV9; clone_size: .; cdr3_nt: TGTGCCAGCAGCGTAGGGACTAGCCCAGGGGGCGAGCAGTACTTC; cdr3_aa: CASSVGTSPGGEQYF
j_call: TRBJ1-5; d_call: .; v_call: TRBV19; clone_size: .; cdr3_nt: TGTGCCAGTCCCTCCGCTAAACATCAGCCCCAGCATTTT; cdr3_aa: CASPSAKHQPQHF
j_call: TRBJ2-3; d_call: .; v_call: TRBV5-1; clone_size: .; cdr3_nt: TGCGCCAGCAGCCTCACAGGGCCCACAGATACGCAGTATTTT; cdr3_aa: CASSLTGPTDTQYF
j_call: TRBJ2-3; d_call: TRBD2; v_call: TRBV7-2; clone_size: .; cdr3_nt: TGTGCCAGCAGCCTAGCGACTAGCGGGGGCACAGATACGCAGTATTTT; cdr3_aa: CASSLATSGGTDTQYF
j_call: TRBJ2-7; d_call: .; v_call: TRBV7-6; clone_size: few; cdr3_nt: TGTGCCAGCAGCCCCGAGGGGGTTCCTCCCTACGAGCAGTACTTC; cdr3_aa: CASSPEGVPPYEQYF
j_call: TRBJ1-2; d_call: TRBD1; v_call: TRBV7-9; clone_size: .; cdr3_nt: TGTGCCAGCAGCGACACAGGGGTCATCGGCTACACCTTC; cdr3_aa: CASSDTGVIGYTF
j_call: TRBJ1-1; d_call: TRBD1; v_call: TRBV29-1; clone_size: .; cdr3_nt: TGCAGCGTTGGGACAGGGAACACTGAAGCTTTCTTT; cdr3_aa: CSVGTGNTEAFF
j_call: TRBJ1-2; d_call: .; v_call: TRBV5-8; clone_size: .; cdr3_nt: TGTGCCAGCAGCGCTAAGGCAGGAACCCATGGCTACACCTTC; cdr3_aa: CASSAKAGTHGYTF
j_call: TRBJ2-3; d_call: TRBD2; v_call: TRBV7-2; clone_size: few; cdr3_nt: TGTGCCAGCAGCCCGAGAGTAGCGGGACTAGCGGGGGGCGTGAATACGCAGTATTTT; cdr3_aa: CASSPRVAGLAGGVNTQYF
j_call: TRBJ2-4; d_call: .; v_call: TRBV25-1; clone_size: .; cdr3_nt: TGTGCCAGCAGTGAATGGGCAGGGCTCGGGGCCAAAAACATTCAGTACTTC; cdr3_aa: CASSEWAGLGAKNIQYF
j_call: TRBJ2-5; d_call: .; v_call: TRBV24-1; clone_size: .; cdr3_nt: TGTGCCACCAGTGAGCCCCGGGGGAACCAAGAGACCCAGTACTTC; cdr3_aa: CATSEPRGNQETQYF
j_call: TRBJ2-3; d_call: TRBD2; v_call: TRBV6-5; clone_size: once; cdr3_nt: TGTGCCAGCAGGACTAGCGGGGTGGTTACGCAGTATTTT; cdr3_aa: CASRTSGVVTQYF
j_call: TRBJ2-7; d_call: TRBD1; v_call: TRBV28; clone_size: .; cdr3_nt: TGTGCCGACCAAGAGGGGACAGGGAGAGTTCCCTACGAGCAGTACTTC; cdr3_aa: CADQEGTGRVPYEQYF
j_call: TRBJ1-4; d_call: .; v_call: TRBV5-1; clone_size: once; cdr3_nt: TGCGCCAGCAGCTTAGGGCGGGGTAATGAAAAACTGTTTTTT; cdr3_aa: CASSLGRGNEKLFF
j_call: TRBJ2-2; d_call: .; v_call: TRBV4-3; clone_size: many; cdr3_nt: TGCGCCAGCAGCCGCGGGGTGGCAGCCACGAACACCGGGGAGCTGTTTTTT; cdr3_aa: CASSRGVAATNTGELFF
j_call: TRBJ1-1; d_call: .; v_call: TRBV18; clone_size: .; cdr3_nt: TGTGCCAGCTCACAGGCCCGCGGAGCGTCGGTTAGCACTGAAGCTTTCTTT; cdr3_aa: CASSQARGASVSTEAFF
j_call: TRBJ2-2; d_call: TRBD1; v_call: TRBV10-3; clone_size: .; cdr3_nt: TGTGCCATCAGTGTCTCGACAGGGAGCAGCACCGGGGAGCTGTTTTTT; cdr3_aa: CAISVSTGSSTGELFF
j_call: TRBJ2-7; d_call: .; v_call: TRBV30; clone_size: .; cdr3_nt: TGTGCCTGGAGTATGGCGGGCGAGCAGTACTTC; cdr3_aa: CAWSMAGEQYF
j_call: TRBJ1-1; d_call: .; v_call: TRBV14; clone_size: .; cdr3_nt: TGTGCCAGCAGCCGACAGCGCGTTTTTGGTGAAGCTTTCTTT; cdr3_aa: CASSRQRVFGEAFF
j_call: TRBJ1-6; d_call: TRBD1; v_call: TRBV5-6; clone_size: .; cdr3_nt: TGTGCCAGCAGCAAAGACAGGGGGCGATATAATTCACCCCTCCACTTT; cdr3_aa: CASSKDRGRYNSPLHF
j_call: TRBJ2-7; d_call: .; v_call: TRBV28; clone_size: few; cdr3_nt: TGTGCCAGCAGTTTATATGGCGTCGAGGTGTACTTC; cdr3_aa: CASSLYGVEVYF
j_call: TRBJ1-5; d_call: .; v_call: TRBV7-2; clone_size: few; cdr3_nt: TGTGCCAGCAGCGGGGGGAGGGTCTGGGAGCCCCAGCATTTT; cdr3_aa: CASSGGRVWEPQHF
j_call: TRBJ1-1; d_call: .; v_call: TRBV3-1/TRBV3-2; clone_size: .; cdr3_nt: TGTGCCAGCAGCCAAGATTTGGCTGGCGGCCTGAACACTGAAGCTTTCTTT; cdr3_aa: CASSQDLAGGLNTEAFF
j_call: TRBJ2-7; d_call: TRBD2; v_call: TRBV5-6; clone_size: .; cdr3_nt: TGTGCCAGCAGCAACTGGGACTACCTCTACGAGCAGTACTTC; cdr3_aa: CASSNWDYLYEQYF
j_call: TRBJ2-4; d_call: .; v_call: TRBV4-3; clone_size: .; cdr3_nt: TGCGCCAGCAGCCAGACTTGGGCCCCGGGGGCCAAAAACATTCAGTACTTC; cdr3_aa: CASSQTWAPGAKNIQYF
j_call: TRBJ2-7; d_call: .; v_call: TRBV29-1; clone_size: .; cdr3_nt: TGCAGCGTTCGCGTCGGGGGTTTCTCCTACGAGCAGTACTTC; cdr3_aa: CSVRVGGFSYEQYF
j_call: TRBJ1-5; d_call: .; v_call: TRBV27; clone_size: .; cdr3_nt: TGTGCCAGCAGTTTATCGCCACAGCTCACCCAGCCCCAGCATTTT; cdr3_aa: CASSLSPQLTQPQHF
j_call: TRBJ2-1; d_call: TRBD2; v_call: TRBV28; clone_size: .; cdr3_nt: TGTGCCAGCAGAGTCCCTAGCGGAGAGCAGTTCTTC; cdr3_aa: CASRVPSGEQFF
j_call: TRBJ1-2; d_call: TRBD1; v_call: TRBV2; clone_size: once; cdr3_nt: TGTGCCAGCAGTCCGGGGACAGACTTTTATGGCTACACCTTC; cdr3_aa: CASSPGTDFYGYTF
j_call: TRBJ2-7; d_call: .; v_call: TRBV7-9; clone_size: .; cdr3_nt: TGTGCCAGCAGCTTAACCGCGCCCCCCGAGCAGTACTTC; cdr3_aa: CASSLTAPPEQYF
j_call: TRBJ1-3; d_call: .; v_call: TRBV19; clone_size: .; cdr3_nt: TGTGCCAGTAGGAGCCTCTCTGGAAACACCATATATTTT; cdr3_aa: CASRSLSGNTIYF
j_call: TRBJ1-4; d_call: .; v_call: TRBV7-4; clone_size: .; cdr3_nt: TGTGCCAGCAGCTTAGGGCAGGGTAATGAAAAACTGTTTTTT; cdr3_aa: CASSLGQGNEKLFF
j_call: TRBJ1-1; d_call: TRBD1; v_call: TRBV4-1; clone_size: .; cdr3_nt: TGCGCCAGCAGATCCGGGACAGGGGTCGGCACTGAAGCTTTCTTT; cdr3_aa: CASRSGTGVGTEAFF
j_call: TRBJ1-1; d_call: .; v_call: TRBV9; clone_size: .; cdr3_nt: TGTGCCAGCAGCGGGCACCCGGACAGATCCACTGAAGCTTTCTTT; cdr3_aa: CASSGHPDRSTEAFF
j_call: TRBJ2-7; d_call: .; v_call: TRBV9; clone_size: .; cdr3_nt: TGTGCCAGCAGCGTAGACCACTCCCCCTACGAGCAGTACTTC; cdr3_aa: CASSVDHSPYEQYF
j_call: TRBJ2-7; d_call: TRBD1; v_call: TRBV2; clone_size: .; cdr3_nt: TGTGCCAGCAGTTCGCCAAGGACAGGGGGTACCTACGAGCAGTACTTC; cdr3_aa: CASSSPRTGGTYEQYF
j_call: TRBJ1-3; d_call: TRBD1; v_call: TRBV6-2/TRBV6-3; clone_size: .; cdr3_nt: TGTGCCAGCAGTACCTATGGGACAGACTTCTCTGGAAACACCATATATTTT; cdr3_aa: CASSTYGTDFSGNTIYF
j_call: TRBJ1-4; d_call: TRBD1; v_call: TRBV3-1/TRBV3-2; clone_size: .; cdr3_nt: TGTGCCAGCAGTCCAACAGGGGTACGGGAAAAACTGTTTTTT; cdr3_aa: CASSPTGVREKLFF
j_call: TRBJ1-5; d_call: .; v_call: TRBV13; clone_size: .; cdr3_nt: TGTGCCAGCAGCTTACGGTGGCGGGGGGAGGGCAATCAGCCCCAGCATTTT; cdr3_aa: CASSLRWRGEGNQPQHF
j_call: TRBJ1-1; d_call: TRBD1; v_call: TRBV19; clone_size: .; cdr3_nt: TGTGCCAGTAGTAGGGGACAGGTGAACACTGAAGCTTTCTTT; cdr3_aa: CASSRGQVNTEAFF
j_call: TRBJ2-1; d_call: TRBD2; v_call: TRBV4-3; clone_size: once; cdr3_nt: TGCGCCAGCAGCCAAGGAGACGGACTAGCGGTTTACAATGAGCAGTTCTTC; cdr3_aa: CASSQGDGLAVYNEQFF
j_call: TRBJ1-1; d_call: .; v_call: TRBV27; clone_size: .; cdr3_nt: TGTGCCAGCAGTGGTCGAGGTGGTAGCACTGAAGCTTTCTTT; cdr3_aa: CASSGRGGSTEAFF
j_call: TRBJ1-2; d_call: .; v_call: TRBV19; clone_size: few; cdr3_nt: TGTGCCAGTAGTTCCCGTCCGGGCTACACCTTC; cdr3_aa: CASSSRPGYTF